Below, one TCR beta chain is given with its context. The data were taken from a study of blood T cell repertoires in COVID-19. Study overall: The study drew acute and convalescent COVID-19 samples from the United States, Italy and Spain.

Under the authors' procedure: Amplified reference gene primers provided the basis for estimating nucleated cell counts. Clones were read by immunoSEQ multiplex PCR, and TCRdb kept only the in-frame ones, dropping some. That table supplies the V and J calls and clone size; D and trimming were determined from the DNA. The data hold approximately 100,000 clones, with 85% observed a single time. There are 15 residues in the CDR3. With 7 bases removed from V and 0 bases from J, the gap between germline ends came to 14 bases. Germline-derived CDR1 and CDR2 are MNHEY and SMNVEV (reference sequence). The sample consisted of peripheral blood. This receptor was identified in a woman aged 70-85 years with active or convalescent COVID-19. The chain combines TRBV27 with TRBJ2-3; D not resolved. CDR3 sequence: CASKLTRASTDTQYF. The CDR3 nucleotides read TGTGCCAGCAAGCTTACGCGAGCTAGCACAGATACGCAGTATTTT.